The 15 T cell receptor beta chains below all came from one sample that was sequenced in a study of cytomegalovirus exposure and HLA in healthy donors. It was with 60 Vbeta and 13 Jbeta primers that the PCR ran. Clones were read by immunoSEQ multiplex PCR, and TCRdb kept only the in-frame ones, dropping some. The table lists approximately 160,000 clones, roughly 74% of them singletons. The specimen sequenced was PBMCs. The receptors here all came from a male donor in good health and CMV-seronegative.

This clone has a single count. The rearrangement links TRBV19 to TRBJ1-5, with 9 nucleotides matching TRBD1. This CDR3 is 17 amino acids long. The V segment lost 5 bases and the J segment 7 bases; nucleotides outside the gene matches: 15. Germline V lookup: CDR1 LNHDA, CDR2 SQIVND (reference sequence). The CDR3, as DNA: TGTGCCAGTAGTCCCTACCCTCGGGACAGGGTTGGCCAGCCCCAGCATTTT. Residues: CASSPYPRDRVGQPQHF.

This clone appeared a single time. The chain has TRBV4-1 and TRBJ2-1, with 7 nucleotides matching TRBD2. The J segment lost 3 bases and the V segment lost 1 base, leaving 6 bases of the junction unmatched. Germline V lookup: CDR1 MGHRA, CDR2 YSYEKL. CDR3 length: 16 amino acids. CDR3 region: CASSQVGSGGYNEQFF. The DNA for the CDR3 is TGCGCCAGCAGCCAAGTGGGATCGGGGGGCTACAATGAGCAGTTCTTC.

The gene calls are TRBV11-2 and TRBJ1-4; D uncertain. The germline CDR1 and CDR2 sequences are SGHAT and FQNNGV. The CDR3 runs 12 residues. Deletions cut 7 bases from V and 5 bases from J, with 8 bases between. CDR3 coding DNA: TGTGCCAGCAACTTCGGGAATGAAAAACTGTTTTTT. Protein sequence: CASNFGNEKLFF.

This clone was counted between two and nine times. V usage is TRBV5-1 and J usage is TRBJ2-3, with TRBD1 matching over 7 bases. Trimming took 4 bases from V and 5 from J; bases not matched to a gene: 4. This CDR3 is built from 13 residues. The V gene's germline CDR1 is SGHRS and CDR2 YFSETQ. The CDR3 sequence: CASSLTGQDTQYF. CDR3 DNA sequence: TGCGCCAGCAGCCTGACAGGGCAAGATACGCAGTATTTT.

This chain links TRBV5-1 with TRBJ1-4, with no clear D. Trimming left V 2 bases short and J 4 bases short, with 9 bases between. This CDR3 has 14 residues. Germline V CDR1 and CDR2: SGHRS, YFSETQ. DNA of the CDR3: TGCGCCAGCAGCTTTCCAGAACATAATGAAAAACTGTTTTTT. This translates into CASSFPEHNEKLFF. The variable domain in full, with the rest retrieved from reference TRBV5-1 and TRBJ1-4, is KAGVTQTPRYLIKTRGQQVTLSCSPISGHRSVSWYQQTPGQGLQFLFEYFSETQRNKGNFPGRFSGRQFSNSRSEMNVSTLELGDSALYLCASSFPEHNEKLFFGSGTQLSVL.

This clone has more than one count but fewer than ten. This chain uses TRBV25-1 with TRBJ2-1; D uncertain. There are 11 residues in the CDR3. V was clipped by 4 bases and J by 10 bases, with 8 bases between them. Germline lookup yields CDR1 MGHDK and CDR2 SYGVNS. The CDR3 loop reads CASSGVREQFF. As DNA, the CDR3 is TGTGCCAGCAGTGGTGTACGGGAGCAGTTCTTC.

This clone was recorded a few times. J is TRBJ2-7 and V is TRBV27; a weak D match, TRBD1 (5 bases). Germline V CDR1 and CDR2: MNHEY, SMNVEV (reference sequence). The ends were cut back, 3 bases at V and 0 bases at J, with 6 bases in the middle. The CDR3 length is 13 residues. The CDR3 spells CASSFTGSYEQYF. CDR3 bases: TGTGCCAGCAGTTTTACAGGCTCCTACGAGCAGTACTTC.

The chain links TRBV7-9 to TRBJ2-3, with 11 bases lining up with TRBD1. V shed 6 bases, J shed 3 bases, and the junction held 5 bases outside the gene matches. The germline CDR1 and CDR2 sequences are SEHNR and FQNEAQ (reference sequence). The CDR3 sequence is 15 residues long. In DNA form, the CDR3 reads TGTGCCAGCAGTTCCGGGACAGGGGGGACAGATACGCAGTATTTT. This translates into CASSSGTGGTDTQYF.

The rearrangement joins TRBV9 to TRBJ1-3, with 10 positions matching TRBD1. Per germline, CDR1 SGDLS and CDR2 YYNGEE. V lost 2 bases and J lost 7; bases outside the gene matches: 9. The CDR3 covers 16 residues. CDR3 loop: CASSVLPGGQGNTIYF. CDR3 coding DNA: TGTGCCAGCAGCGTCCTCCCTGGGGGACAGGGGAACACCATATATTTT. The full variable domain, completed using reference TRBV9 and TRBJ1-3, is DSGVTQTPKHLITATGQRVTLRCSPRSGDLSVYWYQQSLDQGLQFLIQYYNGEERAKGNILERFSAQQFPDLHSELNLSSLELGDSALYFCASSVLPGGQGNTIYFGEGSWLTVV.

The gene calls are TRBV10-3 and TRBJ2-7, with 9 bases aligning to TRBD1. Germline CDR1 is ENHRY and CDR2 is SYGVKD. CDR3 length: 15 amino acids. V trimming: 2 bases; J trimming: 4 bases; junction bases outside the gene matches: 6. DNA for the CDR3: TGTGCCATCAGTGAGGCCGGGACAGGGCGGTACGAGCAGTACTTC. It translates to CAISEAGTGRYEQYF.

This clone was observed a handful of times. V is TRBV28 and J is TRBJ2-5; perhaps TRBD2 as D (6 bases). The J call may be mistaken, given a closer DNA end match to TRBJ2-7. The CDR3 sequence is 14 residues long. Germline assignment: CDR1 MDHEN and CDR2 SYDVKM. This chain's CDR3 is CASRRGGNSYEQYF. In DNA, the CDR3 is TGTGCCAGCAGGAGGGGCGGGAACTCCTACGAGCAGTACTTC.

J is TRBJ1-1 and V is TRBV25-1, with 8 bases lining up with TRBD1. CDR3 length equals 14 residues. Germline V gene sequence: CDR1 MGHDK, CDR2 SYGVNS. After removal of 4 bases from V and 3 bases from J, the junction contained 4 bases not matched to a gene. This CDR3 is CASSGTGPDTEAFF. As DNA, the CDR3 is TGTGCCAGCAGTGGGACAGGGCCGGACACTGAAGCTTTCTTT. Full variable domain (remainder filled in from reference TRBV25-1 and TRBJ1-1): EADIYQTPRYLVIGTGKKITLECSQTMGHDKMYWYQQDPGMELHLIHYSYGVNSTEKGDLSSESTVSRIRTEHFPLTLESARPSHTSQYLCASSGTGPDTEAFFGQGTRLTVV.

The chain links TRBV7-9 to TRBJ1-4; 7 bases map to TRBD1. Germline values: CDR1 SEHNR, CDR2 FQNEAQ (reference sequence). CDR3 size: 18 residues. V dropped 0 bases and J dropped 4; count of bases not matched to a gene: 11. CDR3 sequence (DNA): TGTGCCAGCAGCTTAGCGCTAGGAGGGACAGTTGGTAATGAAAAACTGTTTTTT. As protein: CASSLALGGTVGNEKLFF. The entire variable domain, with the rest obtained from reference TRBV7-9 and TRBJ1-4, is as follows: DTGVSQNPRHKITKRGQNVTFRCDPISEHNRLYWYRQTLGQGPEFLTYFQNEAQLEKSRLLSDRFSAERPKGSFSTLEIQRTEQGDSAMYLCASSLALGGTVGNEKLFFGSGTQLSVL.

The CDR3 region is CASSLQGSYGYTF. The CDR3 region has the DNA TGTGCCAGCAGTTTACAGGGAAGTTATGGCTACACCTTC. The chain couples TRBV2 to TRBJ1-2; D perhaps matches TRBD1 (6 bases). The CDR3 spans 13 residues. Trimming took 5 bases from V and 5 from J, leaving 12 bases between them. Germline CDR1 and CDR2: SNHLY and FYNNEI.

V usage is TRBV6-4 and J usage is TRBJ2-3; TRBD2 is a possible D gene (5 bases). Trimming removed 4 bases at V and 1 base at J, with 9 bases between. The CDR3 runs 14 residues. Germline V CDR1 and CDR2: MRHNA, SNTAGT. CDR3 nucleotide sequence: TGTGCCAGCAGTGCCGGGAAGGGCACAGATACGCAGTATTTT. It codes for CASSAGKGTDTQYF.